These 7 T cell receptor beta chains were all obtained from the same sample, sequenced in a study of T cells in Graves' hyperthyroidism and ophthalmopathy. The investigators amplified TCR beta CDR3 regions from RNA transcripts. The HTBI primer set was used in a first-round RT-PCR of the TCR CDR3. TCRdb processed the multiplex PCR reads anew with MiXCR; each CDR3 protein has one entry. The sample records approximately 530,000 distinct CDR3 sequences, just under 20% being singletons. The source material was blood. The receptors were gathered from a middle-aged man with Graves' ophthalmopathy.

This clonotype was observed a handful of times. The rearrangement joins TRBV7-8 to TRBJ1-6; D is unresolved. Trimming shortened V by 4 bases and J by 6 bases, and 13 bases separated the two germline ends. Germline CDR1 SGHVS, CDR2 FQNEAQ. CDR3 size: 15 residues. In nucleotides, the CDR3 is TGTGCCAGCAGCTGGTCCCGCTGGCCTAATTCACCCCTCCACTTT. As protein: CASSWSRWPNSPLHF.

This clonotype was observed many times. This chain's CDR3 is CASSLGGQRPDTQYF. The CDR3 region has the DNA TGCGCCAGCAGCTTGGGGGGACAGAGGCCAGATACGCAGTATTTT. The V gene is TRBV5-1, the J gene TRBJ2-3; 7 nucleotides align to TRBD1. V lost 0 bases to trimming and J lost 4 bases; unmatched junction nucleotides: 5. CDR3 length equals 15 residues. CDR1 SGHRS and CDR2 YFSETQ come from the germline V gene.

In its sample, this clonotype was seen many times. The chain recombines TRBV6-1 with TRBJ2-1, with 12 bases aligning to TRBD1. The CDR3 is made up of 23 amino acids. The junction had 26 bases not matched to a gene; V was cut back by 7 bases and J by 1 base. CDR1 and CDR2 from the germline V gene are MNHNS and SASEGT. This chain's CDR3 is CASTRRDRGLGLAGDTSYNEQFF. The DNA for the CDR3 is TGTGCCAGCACTCGCCGGGACAGGGGGCTGGGGCTAGCGGGAGACACGTCCTACAATGAGCAGTTCTTC.

This clonotype has at least ten counts. V is TRBV28 and J is TRBJ1-5; D is undetermined. V was pared by 7 bases and J by 6 bases, with 19 bases between. The CDR3 sequence is 15 residues long. Germline V CDR1 and CDR2: MDHEN, SYDVKM. CDR3 sequence: CASNLPGLIGQPQHF. The CDR3 DNA sequence: TGTGCCAGCAATCTTCCGGGGTTAATTGGTCAGCCCCAGCATTTT.

As for this clonotype: Mismatch with germline at one junction end may stem from a read error. The V and J genes are TRBV7-9 and TRBJ2-1; TRBD1 aligns across 7 bases. CDR1 and CDR2 from the germline V gene are SEHNR and FQNEAQ (reference sequence). This CDR3 is built from 12 residues. The CDR3 coding sequence is TGTGCCAACAGCCCACGGGACAGTGAGCAGTTCTTC. This encodes CANSPRDSEQFF.

The chain carries TRBV5-1 and TRBJ2-7; D may be TRBD1 (5 bases). CDR1 and CDR2 (germline): SGHRS, YFSETQ. This CDR3 comprises 16 residues. The ends were cut back, 0 bases at V and 1 base at J, with 14 bases in the middle. CDR3 sequence: CASSLAWGRQSYEQYF. As DNA, the CDR3 is TGCGCCAGCAGCTTGGCCTGGGGCAGGCAGTCCTACGAGCAGTACTTC.

At least ten counts were recorded for this clonotype. The gene calls are TRBV7-3 and TRBJ2-5; no firm D call. Germline lookup yields CDR1 SGHTA and CDR2 FQGTGA. The V gene lost 6 bases and the J gene lost 0 bases, with 8 bases spanning the gap. This CDR3 is built from 13 residues. Written as DNA, the CDR3 is TGTGCCAGCAGGTCCCCTGACCAAGAGACCCAGTACTTC. This encodes CASRSPDQETQYF.